This T cell receptor beta chain is from a study of T cell changes during pregnancy in multiple sclerosis. The table came from immunoSEQ multiplex PCR; TCRdb's copy has only in-frame clones and leaves some out. Of tens of thousands of clones listed, 85% to 95% are singletons. This CDR3 has 15 amino acids. Germline V gives CDR1 MNHEY, CDR2 SVGAGI. Trimming took off 5 bases at V and 3 bases at J, with 17 bases between the two ends. The sequencing used peripheral blood, collected after pregnancy. This chain connects TRBV6-5 to TRBJ2-7; D is possibly TRBD2 (7 bases). The receptor comes from a female donor with multiple sclerosis, enrolled in a pregnancy study. The CDR3 reads CASSTPGGPLYEQYF. The CDR3 nucleotides are TGTGCCAGCAGTACCCCCGGGGGGCCCCTCTACGAGCAGTACTTC.